This T cell receptor (beta chain) was captured by sequencing in a study of identical twins. MiXCR, run by TCRdb on the 5' RACE reads, gives a single entry per CDR3 protein. The sample lists 400,000 to 550,000 distinct CDR3 sequences; less than 25% were seen once. The V end was cut by 1 base, the J end by 1 base, with 11 bases between. The CDR3 is 16 amino acids. Germline assignment: CDR1 LGHNA and CDR2 YNFKEQ. These records were also assigned to another study, of T cells expressing NK-cell markers.

The chain combines TRBV4-2 with TRBJ2-1; no clear D. The source material was CD4+ T cells sorted from blood. This receptor was identified in a woman between 18 and 30 years old in good health. CDR3 region: CASSQVAQVSYNEQFF. CDR3 DNA sequence: TGTGCCAGCAGCCAAGTAGCCCAGGTGTCCTACAATGAGCAGTTCTTC.